This T cell receptor beta chain was sequenced during a study of blood T cell repertoires in COVID-19. Here immunoSEQ multiplex PCR was the method, and the copy in TCRdb shows in-frame clones only, minus some. The repertoire includes about 250,000 clones, 85% to 90% of them detected once, and about 1.6% sits in the top ten. This CDR3 has 16 residues. Germline CDR1 MNHEY, CDR2 SVGEGT. Trimming cost V 5 bases and J 4 bases; bases outside gene matches: 13. V gene TRBV6-2 or TRBV6-3 combines with J gene TRBJ1-1; 7 bases fit TRBD1. The source is a middle-aged man who had recovered from COVID-19. Sequencing was carried out using PBMCs or T cells enriched from blood (not recorded which). The chain's CDR3 is CASSPHVFTGATEAFF. The DNA for the CDR3 is TGTGCCAGCAGTCCCCATGTATTCACAGGGGCCACTGAAGCTTTCTTT.